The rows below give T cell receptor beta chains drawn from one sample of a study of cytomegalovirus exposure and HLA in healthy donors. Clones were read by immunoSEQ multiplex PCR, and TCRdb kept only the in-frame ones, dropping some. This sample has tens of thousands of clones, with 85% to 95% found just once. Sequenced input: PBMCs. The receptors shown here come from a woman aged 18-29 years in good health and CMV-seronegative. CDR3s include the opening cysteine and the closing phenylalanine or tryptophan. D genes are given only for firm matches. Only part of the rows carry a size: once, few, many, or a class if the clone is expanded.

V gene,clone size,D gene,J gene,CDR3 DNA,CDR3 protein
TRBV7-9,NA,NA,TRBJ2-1,TGTGCCAGCAGCATTTCTCAGGGGTACCATGAGCAGTTCTTC,CASSISQGYHEQFF
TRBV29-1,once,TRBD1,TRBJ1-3,TGCAGCGTTGAAGTCAGGACAGGGTGGGGAAACACCATATATTTT,CSVEVRTGWGNTIYF
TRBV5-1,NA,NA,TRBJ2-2,TGCGCCAGCAGCTTGTTGGAGGGTAGCACCGGGGAGCTGTTTTTT,CASSLLEGSTGELFF
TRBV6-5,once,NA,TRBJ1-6,TGTGCCAGCAGTTACTCATTACGGCAGGGCGGCTCACCCCTCCACTTT,CASSYSLRQGGSPLHF
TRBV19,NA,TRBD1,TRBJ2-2,TGTGCCAGTAGTACTTCCAGGACAGGGGGGACCGGGGAGCTGTTTTTT,CASSTSRTGGTGELFF
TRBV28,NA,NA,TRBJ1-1,TGTGCCAGCAGTTTAAGAGACAGAGATAACACTGAAGCTTTCTTT,CASSLRDRDNTEAFF
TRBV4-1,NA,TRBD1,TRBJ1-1,TGCGCCAGCAGCCAAGTAAGGACAGGGGGCAGTAGCACTGAAGCTTTCTTT,CASSQVRTGGSSTEAFF
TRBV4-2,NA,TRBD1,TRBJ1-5,TGTGCCAGCAGCCAGGAAAACAGGGGGTCTCAGCCCCAGCATTTT,CASSQENRGSQPQHF
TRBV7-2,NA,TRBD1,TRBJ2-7,TGTGCCAGCAGCTTTCGACAGGGTAAAAACGAGCAGTACTTC,CASSFRQGKNEQYF
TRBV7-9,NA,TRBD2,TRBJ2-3,TGTGCCAGCAGCCCACCCCTAGCGGGAGTGGGGGACACAGATACGCAGTATTTT,CASSPPLAGVGDTDTQYF
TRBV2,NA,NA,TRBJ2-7,TGTGCCAGCAGTGATAGTAGCGGAAGCACCTACGAGCAGTACTTC,CASSDSSGSTYEQYF
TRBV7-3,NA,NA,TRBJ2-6,TGTGCCAGCCCCACCCCCGGGGGTGCTGGGGCCAACGTCCTGACTTTC,CASPTPGGAGANVLTF
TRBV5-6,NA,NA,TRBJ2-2,TGTGCCAGCAGCCCCAGACAGGTTACCGGGGAGCTGTTTTTT,CASSPRQVTGELFF
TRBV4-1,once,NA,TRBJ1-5,TGCGCCAGCAGCCAAAATCCCGGGGGGGATCAGCCCCAGCATTTT,CASSQNPGGDQPQHF
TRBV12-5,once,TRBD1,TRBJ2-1,TGTGCTAGTGGACCGAAGCCGGGACAGAATTCGTACACCTCCTACAATGAGCAGTTCTTC,CASGPKPGQNSYTSYNEQFF
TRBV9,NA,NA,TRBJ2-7,TGTGCCAGCAGCGTAGGGACTGGGGAAACCTACGAGCAGTACTTC,CASSVGTGETYEQYF
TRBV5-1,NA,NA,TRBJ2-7,TGCGCCAGCAGCTTCACAGGGACCGGCTACGAGCAGTACTTC,CASSFTGTGYEQYF
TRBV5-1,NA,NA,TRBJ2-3,TGCGCCAGCAGCTTAGAGCGGGCCGTCCTCGATACGCAGTATTTT,CASSLERAVLDTQYF
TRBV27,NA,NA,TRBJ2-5,TGTGCCAGCAGTTTAACCCCTAGGGACACCTATTTTTACTTC,CASSLTPRDTYFYF
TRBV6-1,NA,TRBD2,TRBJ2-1,TGTGCCAGCAGTGATTGGTCTCGATCCAGCGGGAGGACCCCTCATGAGCAGTTCTTC,CASSDWSRSSGRTPHEQFF
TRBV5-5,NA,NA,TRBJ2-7,TGTGCCAGCAGCTACAGGGTATCCTACGAGCAGTACTTC,CASSYRVSYEQYF
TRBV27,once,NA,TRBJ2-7,TGTGCCAGCAGTACCGGACAGATCTACGAGCAGTACTTC,CASSTGQIYEQYF
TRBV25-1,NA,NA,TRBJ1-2,TGTGCCAGCAGTGAAGGGGAGAACTATGGCTACACCTTC,CASSEGENYGYTF
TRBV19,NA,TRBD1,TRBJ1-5,TGTGCCAGTAGTACTGGACAGGAGGCTAGACAGCCCCAGCATTTT,CASSTGQEARQPQHF
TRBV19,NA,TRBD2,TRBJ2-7,TGTGCCAGTAGTATCAGGGAGGGGACCTACGAGCAGTACTTC,CASSIREGTYEQYF
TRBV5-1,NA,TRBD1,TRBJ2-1,TGCGCCAGCAGCTTACCGGGACAGGGGACCAACAATGAGCAGTTCTTC,CASSLPGQGTNNEQFF
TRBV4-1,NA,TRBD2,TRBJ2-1,TGCGCCAGCAGCCAAGCGCCGGGACTAGCGGGGAGGAATGAGCAGTTCTTC,CASSQAPGLAGRNEQFF
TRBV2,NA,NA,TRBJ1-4,TGTGCCAGCAGCAACATGGATGAAAAACTGTTTTTT,CASSNMDEKLFF
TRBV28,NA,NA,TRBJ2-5,TGTGCCAGCAGCCTTGACATACCAGGAGAGACCCAGTACTTC,CASSLDIPGETQYF
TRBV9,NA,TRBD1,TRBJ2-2,TGTGCCAGCAGCCCAACCGGGACAGCGAACGGGGAGCTATTTTTT,CASSPTGTANGELFF
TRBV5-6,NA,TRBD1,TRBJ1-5,TGTGCCAGCAGCTTGGCCGGCAGGGGGATAAATCAGCCCCAGCATTTT,CASSLAGRGINQPQHF
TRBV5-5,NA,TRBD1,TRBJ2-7,TGTGCCAGCAGCTTGGGAACAGGGGGCGAGTACTTC,CASSLGTGGEYF
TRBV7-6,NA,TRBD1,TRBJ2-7,TGTGCCAGCAGCACCTCCACACAGGGGGGATCCTACGAGCAGTACTTC,CASSTSTQGGSYEQYF
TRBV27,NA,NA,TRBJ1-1,TGTGCCAGCAGTTTATCGGCAGGGTTTTTCACTGAAGCTTTCTTT,CASSLSAGFFTEAFF
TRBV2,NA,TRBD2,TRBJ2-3,TGTGCCAGCAGTGTACCCCTCTCGAGAACGGGAGGGCCGCAGGTTTATAGCACAGATACGCAGTATTTT,CASSVPLSRTGGPQVYSTDTQYF
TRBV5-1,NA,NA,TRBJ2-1,TGCGCCAGCAGGTCGACAGGTAACTTTGAGCAGTTCTTC,CASRSTGNFEQFF
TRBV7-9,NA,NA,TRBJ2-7,TGTGCCAGCAGCTTAACGGACAGCTACCCCTACGAGCAGTACTTC,CASSLTDSYPYEQYF
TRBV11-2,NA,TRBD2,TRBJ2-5,TGTGCCAGCAGCCCAAGCGGGGATTGGGAGACCCAGTACTTC,CASSPSGDWETQYF
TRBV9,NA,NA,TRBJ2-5,TGTGCCAGCAGCGTAGTTGGGGGCGCAGGGGAGACCCAGTACTTC,CASSVVGGAGETQYF